One and the same sample provided the 11 T cell receptor beta chains below, sequenced in a study of cytomegalovirus exposure and HLA in healthy donors. The PCR made use of 60 Vbeta and 13 Jbeta primers. This table comes from immunoSEQ multiplex PCR, and its TCRdb copy is limited to in-frame clones, with some not included. Altogether about 140,000 clones are present, around 80% being singletons, with the ten largest covering just under 3%. Source material: PBMCs. The origin of the receptors is a female donor in good health and CMV-seronegative.

The V call is TRBV7-3, the J call TRBJ2-3, with D possibly being TRBD1 (5 bases). The ends were cut back, 0 bases at V and 0 bases at J, with 7 bases in the middle. Germline V gene lookup returns CDR1 SGHTA and CDR2 FQGTGA. This CDR3 comprises 15 residues. As DNA, the CDR3 is TGTGCCAGCAGCTTAACTCAGGGAAGCACAGATACGCAGTATTTT. Residues: CASSLTQGSTDTQYF.

This clone was observed at least ten times. This chain uses TRBV6-1 with TRBJ2-5, with 10 positions matching TRBD1. This CDR3 is built from 16 residues. Germline V CDR1 and CDR2: MNHNS, SASEGT. V lost 4 bases, J lost 3 bases, and 8 bases stayed unmatched. CDR3 nucleotides: TGTGCCAGCAGTGCAATACCGGGACAGGGGAAAGAGACCCAGTACTTC. Translation gives CASSAIPGQGKETQYF.

The genes are TRBV19 and TRBJ1-5; 7 bases align to TRBD1. V was pared by 4 bases and J by 7 bases, with 7 bases of the junction left unmatched. The germline CDR1 and CDR2 sequences are LNHDA and SQIVND (reference sequence). The CDR3 covers 14 residues. The CDR3 here is CASSRRDSNQPQHF. The DNA of the CDR3 is TGTGCCAGTAGTAGGCGGGACAGTAACCAGCCCCAGCATTTT.

The J gene is TRBJ2-7, the V gene TRBV5-1, with D possibly TRBD2 on 5 matching bases. V was cut by 0 bases and J by 6 bases, with 16 bases left in between. This CDR3 has 15 amino acids. Germline V gene data show CDR1 as SGHRS and CDR2 as YFSETQ. CDR3 region: CASSLDSSGIGEQYF. In DNA, the CDR3 is TGCGCCAGCAGCTTGGATAGTTCGGGGATCGGCGAGCAGTACTTC. Full variable domain (rest looked up from reference TRBV5-1 and TRBJ2-7): KAGVTQTPRYLIKTRGQQVTLSCSPISGHRSVSWYQQTPGQGLQFLFEYFSETQRNKGNFPGRFSGRQFSNSRSEMNVSTLELGDSALYLCASSLDSSGIGEQYFGPGTRLTVT.

The CDR3 loop reads CASSLEGTVGYTF. CDR3 in DNA: TGCGCCAGCAGCTTGGAAGGGACAGTTGGCTACACCTTC. V usage is TRBV5-1 and J usage is TRBJ1-2; 7 nucleotides agree with TRBD1. CDR3 length: 13 residues. CDR1 and CDR2 from the germline V gene are SGHRS and YFSETQ. V lost 0 bases and J lost 7; bases outside the gene matches: 3.

As to this clone: The sample holds other DNA sequences that translate to the same CDR3. The chain is built from TRBV19 and TRBJ1-5; weak D call: TRBD1 (5 bases). V was shortened by 3 bases and J by 4 bases, with 10 bases between the two germline ends. Germline CDR1 and CDR2: LNHDA and SQIVND (reference sequence). This CDR3 is built from 14 residues. This chain's CDR3 is CASSIGRVNQPQHF. The CDR3, as DNA: TGTGCCAGTAGTATTGGCAGGGTTAATCAGCCCCAGCATTTT.

CDR3 in amino acids: CASRGLAGNEQFF. Here the CDR3 DNA reads TGCGCCAGCAGGGGACTCGCAGGGAATGAGCAGTTCTTC. The V gene is TRBV5-1, the J gene TRBJ2-1; D might be TRBD2 (6 bases). This CDR3 has 13 residues. Germline CDR1 reads SGHRS; CDR2 reads YFSETQ. Trimming left V 5 bases short and J 7 bases short, with 13 bases between.

The V and J genes are TRBV5-6 and TRBJ2-5; 7 bases match TRBD2. CDR1 is SGHDT and CDR2 is YYEEEE in the germline V gene. This CDR3 spans 14 amino acids. Germline trimming cut 5 bases from V and 3 bases from J; bases unmatched to any gene: 7. The CDR3 reads CASSYIGGEETQYF. CDR3 nucleotides: TGTGCCAGCAGTTATATTGGGGGGGAAGAGACCCAGTACTTC. Full variable domain (missing parts from reference TRBV5-6 and TRBJ2-5): DAGVTQSPTHLIKTRGQQVTLRCSPKSGHDTVSWYQQALGQGPQFIFQYYEEEERQRGNFPDRFSGHQFPNYSSELNVNALLLGDSALYLCASSYIGGEETQYFGPGTRLLVL.

The chain links TRBV19 to TRBJ1-2, with TRBD1 matching 10 bases. This CDR3 region has 15 residues. Germline loops: CDR1 LNHDA, CDR2 SQIVND (reference sequence). The junction had 13 bases not matched to a gene; V was cut back by 8 bases and J by 7 bases. In DNA form, the CDR3 reads TGTGCCAGTGAACAACCGGGACAGGGGAATCGTGGCTACACCTTC. Amino acids: CASEQPGQGNRGYTF.

Only one count was recorded for this clone. The rearrangement joins TRBV19 to TRBJ1-5; D is ambiguous. This CDR3 spans 14 amino acids. The germline V gene encodes CDR1 LNHDA and CDR2 SQIVND (reference sequence). With 5 bases removed from V and 8 bases from J, the gap between germline ends came to 16 bases. This CDR3 reads CASSPSPKAEPQHF. In DNA form, the CDR3 reads TGTGCCAGTAGTCCATCCCCAAAGGCGGAGCCCCAGCATTTT.

CDR3 DNA sequence: TGCGCCAGCAGCAACAGGGTATCCGGGGAGCTGTTTTTT. This codes for CASSNRVSGELFF. The chain joins TRBV5-1 to TRBJ2-2; D is perhaps TRBD1 (6 bases). V shed 4 bases and J shed 6 bases, with 10 bases lying between them. CDR3 length: 13 residues. CDR1 is SGHRS and CDR2 is YFSETQ in the germline V gene.